This is a list of T cell receptor beta chains from one sample in a study of response to subunit inactivated influenza vaccine. TCRdb reprocessed the RT-PCR reads with MiXCR, giving one entry per CDR3 protein. The table includes more than 600,000 distinct CDR3 sequences, around 18% detected once. The source material was PBMCs from blood, sampled roughly 5 days after vaccination. These TCRs come from a man between 45 and 60 years old who received an inactivated influenza vaccine. Both conserved end residues are part of each CDR3. The order of the fields is J gene, V gene, CDR3 protein.

>TRBJ2-3|TRBV7-2
CASSRTSGFSTDTQYF
>TRBJ2-5|TRBV7-9
CASRNQGEETQYF
>TRBJ2-2|TRBV27
CASGDGGEYTGELFF
>TRBJ2-1|TRBV5-1
CASRGTAGAYNEQFF
>TRBJ2-1|TRBV6-1
CASRPLGFSYNEQFF
>TRBJ1-6|TRBV28
CASLGQGPPLHF
>TRBJ2-7|TRBV2
CASTADRARGGEQYF
>TRBJ1-1|TRBV5-1
CASSFAVGGRGTEAFF
>TRBJ2-1|TRBV28
CASKSLAGGSSYNEQFF
>TRBJ2-3|TRBV11-3
CASSYYGSPADTQYF
>TRBJ2-1|TRBV6-2/TRBV6-3
CATRTGFSNEQFF
>TRBJ2-2|TRBV12-3/TRBV12-4
CASSGTGDTGELFF
>TRBJ2-5|TRBV12-3/TRBV12-4
CASSLRRTGEETQYF
>TRBJ2-2|TRBV6-1
CASSRAWGTGELFF
>TRBJ1-1|TRBV12-3/TRBV12-4
CASSSSRVRSAFF
>TRBJ1-4|TRBV20-1
CSGSQGSTDEKLFF
>TRBJ2-1|TRBV29-1
CSVAGTSGRSSGNEQFF
>TRBJ2-7|TRBV7-9
CASSSRQVDLYEQYF
>TRBJ2-1|TRBV7-3
CASSLTPGTSSNEQFF
>TRBJ1-2|TRBV12-3/TRBV12-4
CASSWGHLANYGYTF
>TRBJ2-7|TRBV7-2
CASSRPDRGSYEQYF
>TRBJ2-3|TRBV20-1
CSARDPTTGAAIDTQYF
>TRBJ2-7|TRBV3-1
CASSQGPAGEKEQYF
>TRBJ2-5|TRBV10-1
CASSKTGTKKATQYF
>TRBJ2-7|TRBV6-1
CASRPGQFSSYEQYF
>TRBJ2-5|TRBV5-1
CASSLVLVGGETQYF
>TRBJ2-1|TRBV28
CATYLTGNEQFF
>TRBJ1-2|TRBV4-2
CASSQDRGQVYGYIF
>TRBJ2-1|TRBV5-1
CASSQAAGGPYNEQFF
>TRBJ2-1|TRBV9
CASRGTSGTEQFF
>TRBJ2-7|TRBV7-2
CASSLAARAAYEQYF
>TRBJ2-1|TRBV20-1
CSARPYPRPGRSINEQFF
>TRBJ2-1|TRBV9
CASSVRLNYNEQFF
>TRBJ2-3|TRBV6-2/TRBV6-3
CASSSSRTDTQYF
>TRBJ2-2|TRBV20-1
CSAPLAGANTGELFF
>TRBJ2-7|TRBV5-1
CASSLDSGTGGAEQYF
>TRBJ2-7|TRBV12-3/TRBV12-4
CASSLRGALRVPYEQYF